One T cell receptor beta chain is described in this entry. This sample stems from a study of blood T cell repertoires in COVID-19. Turning to the study itself: The study drew acute and convalescent COVID-19 samples from the United States, Italy and Spain.

The CDR3 is 13 amino acids. V lost 3 bases to trimming and J lost 5 bases, with 8 bases between them. Germline V CDR1 and CDR2: SGHAT, FQNNGV. Here immunoSEQ multiplex PCR was the method, and the copy in TCRdb shows in-frame clones only, minus some. The table lists 300,000 to 400,000 clones, about nine tenths of them singletons. The V and J genes are TRBV11-2 and TRBJ2-1; D uncertain. The sample consisted of peripheral blood. This receptor was obtained from a woman aged 70-85 years with COVID-19, enrolled during active disease. CDR3 amino acids: CASSLSGHNEQFF. The CDR3 DNA reads TGTGCCAGCAGCTTGAGTGGTCACAATGAGCAGTTCTTC.